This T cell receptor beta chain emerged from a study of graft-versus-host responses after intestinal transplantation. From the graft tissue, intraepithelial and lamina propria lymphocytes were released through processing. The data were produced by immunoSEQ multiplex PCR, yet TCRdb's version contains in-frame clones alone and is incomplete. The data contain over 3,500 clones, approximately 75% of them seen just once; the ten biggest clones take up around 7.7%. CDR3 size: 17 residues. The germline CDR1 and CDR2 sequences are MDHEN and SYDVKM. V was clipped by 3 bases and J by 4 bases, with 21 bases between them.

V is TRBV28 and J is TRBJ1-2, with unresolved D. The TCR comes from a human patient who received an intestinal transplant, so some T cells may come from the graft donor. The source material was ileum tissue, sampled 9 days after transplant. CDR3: CASSFQQPLTLTYGYTF. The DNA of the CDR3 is TGTGCCAGCAGTTTCCAACAGCCGCTGACACTAACCTATGGCTACACCTTC.